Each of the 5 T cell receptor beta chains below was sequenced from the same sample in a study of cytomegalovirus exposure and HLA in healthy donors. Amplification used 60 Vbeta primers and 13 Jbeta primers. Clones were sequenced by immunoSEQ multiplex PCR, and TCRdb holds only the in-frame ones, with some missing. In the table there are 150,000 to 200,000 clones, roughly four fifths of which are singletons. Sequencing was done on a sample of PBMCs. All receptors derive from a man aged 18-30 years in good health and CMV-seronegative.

The DNA for the CDR3 is TGTGCCAGGAAGGGGGAGAACACTGAAGCTTTCTTT. Amino acid sequence: CARKGENTEAFF. The genes are TRBV21-1 and TRBJ1-1; TRBD1, the table's D call, lacks a check against the DNA. TRBV21-1 is a documented pseudogene. CDR3 size: 12 residues.

CDR3 sequence reads: CASGTGNSPLHF. The DNA for the CDR3 is TGTGCCAGCGGTACGGGGAATTCACCCCTCCACTTT. The chain joins TRBV6-5 to TRBJ1-6, with D hard to call. The CDR3 length is 12 residues. The V gene's germline CDR1 is MNHEY and CDR2 SVGAGI. Trimming cost V 8 bases and J 7 bases, with 9 bases left between them.

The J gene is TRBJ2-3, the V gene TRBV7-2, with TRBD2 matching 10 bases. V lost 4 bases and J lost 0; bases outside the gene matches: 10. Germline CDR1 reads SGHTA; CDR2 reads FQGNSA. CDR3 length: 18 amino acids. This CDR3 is CASSSPPGLAPSTDTQYF. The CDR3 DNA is TGTGCCAGCAGCTCACCTCCGGGACTAGCGCCGAGCACAGATACGCAGTATTTT.

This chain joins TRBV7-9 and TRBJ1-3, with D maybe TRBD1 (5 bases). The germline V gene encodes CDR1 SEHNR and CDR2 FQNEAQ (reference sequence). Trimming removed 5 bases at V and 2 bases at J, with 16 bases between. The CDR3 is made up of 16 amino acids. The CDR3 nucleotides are TGTGCCAGCAGCCCCCCTGGGGCACCCCCTGGAAACACCATATATTTT. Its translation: CASSPPGAPPGNTIYF.

Written as DNA, the CDR3 is TGTGCCAGCAGCTCACCCAAGGGGGGGGGCACCGGGGAGCTGTTTTTT. It is translated as CASSSPKGGGTGELFF. The chain recombines TRBV7-8 with TRBJ2-2, with D maybe TRBD2 (7 bases). Deletions cut 4 bases from V and 4 bases from J, with 16 bases between. There are 16 residues in the CDR3. Germline values: CDR1 SGHVS, CDR2 FQNEAQ.